This TCR beta chain was sequenced during a study of cytomegalovirus exposure and HLA in healthy donors. Primers included in the PCR were 60 Vbeta and 13 Jbeta primers. Profiled with immunoSEQ multiplex PCR; TCRdb holds only in-frame clones, not every one. The table records over 150,000 clones, under 85% of them present only once. Trimming removed 1 base at V and 5 bases at J, with 12 bases between. This CDR3 has 16 residues. Germline loops: CDR1 SGHTA, CDR2 FQGNSA. This TCR derives from a man younger than 35 in good health and CMV-seronegative. V usage is TRBV7-2 and J usage is TRBJ1-6; TRBD1 is a possible D gene (6 bases). Sequencing was performed on PBMCs. This chain's CDR3 is CASSLGSGDNNSPLHF. CDR3 DNA: TGTGCCAGCAGCTTAGGGTCAGGGGATAATAATTCACCCCTCCACTTT. Supplemented by reference TRBV7-2 and TRBJ1-6, the full variable domain reads GAGVSQSPSNKVTEKGKDVELRCDPISGHTALYWYRQSLGQGLEFLIYFQGNSAPDKSGLPSDRFSAERTGGSVSTLTIQRTQQEDSAVYLCASSLGSGDNNSPLHFGNGTRLTVT.